This T cell receptor (beta chain) is drawn from a study of T cell changes during pregnancy in multiple sclerosis. Data came from immunoSEQ multiplex PCR; TCRdb stores just in-frame clones and leaves some out. The sample contains 100,000 or so clones, about nine tenths of which appear only once. Per the germline V gene, CDR1 is MNHEY and CDR2 is SVGAGI. This CDR3 is built from 15 residues. J lost 4 bases, V lost 4 bases, and 7 bases had no gene match. The source is a female donor in good health, enrolled as a control in a pregnancy study. This sequence joins TRBV6-5 and TRBJ2-1, with 7 bases fitting TRBD1. The starting material was peripheral blood, obtained in the second trimester of pregnancy. CDR3 nucleotides: TGTGCCAGCAGTTTATCAGGACAGGATTACAATGAGCAGTTCTTC. This sequence encodes CASSLSGQDYNEQFF.